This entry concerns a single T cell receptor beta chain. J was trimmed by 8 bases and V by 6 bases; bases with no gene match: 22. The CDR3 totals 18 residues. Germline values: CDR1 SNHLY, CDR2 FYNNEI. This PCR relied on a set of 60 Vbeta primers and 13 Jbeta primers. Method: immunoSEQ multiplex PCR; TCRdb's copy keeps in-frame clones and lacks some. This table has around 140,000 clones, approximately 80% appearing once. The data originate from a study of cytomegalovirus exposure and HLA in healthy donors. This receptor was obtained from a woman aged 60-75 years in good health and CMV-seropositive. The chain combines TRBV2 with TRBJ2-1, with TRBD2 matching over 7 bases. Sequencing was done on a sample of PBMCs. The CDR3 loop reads CASRPLSLSGLPGDEQFF. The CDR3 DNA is TGTGCCAGCAGACCCCTTTCTCTTAGCGGGCTTCCTGGGGATGAGCAGTTCTTC.